A single sample is the source of the 7 T cell receptor beta chains below, sequenced in a study of graft-versus-host responses after intestinal transplantation (dated by TCRdb to about 2021). Explained via the paper, the time point label denotes: cells obtained before transplantation from donor or recipient. The library was obtained by the immunoSEQ multiplex PCR assay. What TCRdb holds here is the immuneACCESS table cut down to in-frame rearrangements. Part of the clones is not present; checked against another copy, under half of the missing clones reflect an unresolved V gene, and the others are unexplained. The table for this sample lists about 73,000 clones; roughly 89% of them were counted only once. The top ten hold roughly 4% of the sample. No antigen has been identified for these receptors. The sequencing used unstimulated CD8+ T cells sorted from spleen or lymph node cells, collected before transplant. These receptors were obtained from a human donor who was the organ donor for an intestinal transplant.

The chain carries TRBV6-4 and TRBJ2-1; TRBD2 agrees at 7 bases. V dropped 4 bases and J dropped 10; count of bases not matched to a gene: 1. CDR1 MRHNA and CDR2 SNTAGT come from the germline V gene. The CDR3 contains 11 residues. In DNA, the CDR3 is TGTGCCAGCAGTGTTAGCGGGGAGCAGTTCTTC. This codes for CASSVSGEQFF.

The chain joins TRBV18 to TRBJ2-7; D is possibly TRBD2 (5 bases). CDR1 KGHSH and CDR2 LQKENI come from the germline V gene. Trimming pared 6 bases from V and 1 base from J, leaving 22 bases between. There are 17 residues in the CDR3. The CDR3 DNA is TGTGCCAGCTCCCCCGGCTGGGAGCGTCCCTATTCCTACGAGCAGTACGTC. Translated: CASSPGWERPYSYEQYV.

This chain joins TRBV13 and TRBJ2-7; D is perhaps TRBD2 (5 bases). Trimming shortened V by 0 bases and J by 6 bases, and 12 bases separated the two germline ends. The germline gives CDR1 PRHDT, CDR2 FYEKMQ (reference sequence). This CDR3 is 14 amino acids long. For the CDR3, the DNA is TGTGCCAGCAGCTTAGGCGGTCGTAGCGCCGAGCAGTACGTC. It is translated as CASSLGGRSAEQYV.

V is TRBV4-3 and J is TRBJ2-3; weak D call: TRBD2 (6 bases). Trimming removed 0 bases from V and 6 bases from J, with 13 bases in between. The germline CDR1 and CDR2 sequences are LGHNA and YSLEER. This CDR3 has 15 amino acids. CDR3 in DNA: TGCGCCAGCAGCCAAGAACTAGCTGCTGTGGATACGCAGTATTTT. It translates to CASSQELAAVDTQYF.

V and J are TRBV28 and TRBJ2-2, with TRBD2 matching 7 bases. The CDR3 is 16 residues long. The V gene's germline CDR1 is MDHEN and CDR2 SYDVKM. With V trimmed by 6 bases and J by 0 bases, 7 bases remained unmatched. CDR3 in amino acids: CASRILAPANTGELFF. CDR3 DNA: TGTGCCAGCAGGATACTAGCGCCAGCGAACACCGGGGAGCTGTTTTTT.

V is TRBV28 and J is TRBJ2-7; 8 bases fit TRBD1. The CDR3 runs to 14 residues. With V trimmed by 5 bases and J by 5 bases, 8 bases remained unmatched. Germline V gene sequence: CDR1 MDHEN, CDR2 SYDVKM. CDR3 in amino acids: CASSRDRFGDEQYV. CDR3 DNA: TGTGCCAGCAGTAGGGACAGGTTCGGGGACGAGCAGTACGTC.

The chain uses TRBV9 and TRBJ2-3, with 15 bases aligning to TRBD2. The germline gives CDR1 SGDLS, CDR2 YYNGEE. The length of the CDR3 is 22 residues. J gave up 5 bases and V 3 bases, and 22 bases lay outside the gene matches. In DNA form, the CDR3 reads TGTGCCAGCAGCGACCCGAACAGTGGGTCCGGGACTAGCGGGGGGCCGGGAGATACGCAGTATTTT. Translated: CASSDPNSGSGTSGGPGDTQYF.